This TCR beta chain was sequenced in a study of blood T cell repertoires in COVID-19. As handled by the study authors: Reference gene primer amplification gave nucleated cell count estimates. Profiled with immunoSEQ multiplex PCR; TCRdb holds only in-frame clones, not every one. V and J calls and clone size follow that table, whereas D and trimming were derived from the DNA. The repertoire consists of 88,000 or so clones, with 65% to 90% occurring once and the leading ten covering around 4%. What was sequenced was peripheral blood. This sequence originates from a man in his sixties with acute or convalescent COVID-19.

CDR3 sequence reads: CASSPRGGNNYGYTF. Written as DNA, the CDR3 is TGTGCCAGTAGTCCCCGGGGGGGGAATAACTATGGCTACACCTTC. The chain combines TRBV19 with TRBJ1-2; D possibly corresponds to TRBD1 (5 bases). Germline values: CDR1 LNHDA, CDR2 SQIVND (reference sequence). The CDR3 has 15 residues. V was cut by 5 bases and J by 1 base, with 14 bases left in between. Complete variable domain (other parts from reference TRBV19 and TRBJ1-2): DGGITQSPKYLFRKEGQNVTLSCEQNLNHDAMYWYRQDPGQGLRLIYYSQIVNDFQKGDIAEGYSVSREKKESFPLTVTSAQKNPTAFYLCASSPRGGNNYGYTFGSGTRLTVV.